A single T cell receptor beta chain is shown here with its context. The antigen it recognizes is unknown. The sample holds no much larger clone one base away, and base qualities are not on file. Healthy HIV-negative adults with no recently reported acute infections or vaccinations were included as donors. Only Caucasian adults living in Nashville, Tennessee, USA were represented among the donors. CD4+ T cells were enriched by magnetic negative selection; naive cells were then positively selected on CD45RA, and the negative fraction formed the memory subset. After blood collection by leukapheresis, PBMCs were isolated using Ficoll-Histopaque density gradient centrifugation and then cryopreserved in the vapor phase of liquid nitrogen. Analytical flow cytometry was used to check the purity and quantity of each magnetically sorted T cell population. Genomic DNA was isolated from each sorted fraction and quantified by UV absorbance on a Nanodrop 2000c.

Using the deep immunoSEQ assay, multiplex PCR amplified TCR CDR3 regions from genomic DNA. Genomic DNA extracted from each cell subset was distributed evenly over all wells of several immunoSEQ 96-well plates, and each plate served as one replicate. For sorted subsets, approximately 190 ng genomic DNA, equal to tens of thousands of T cell genomes, was loaded into each replicate PCR. Purified libraries were measured with a Qubit 3.0 fluorometer, size-checked on a Bioanalyzer 2100, and measured again with the KAPA Library Quantification kit. Every immunoSEQ 96-well plate was sequenced on a dedicated single-read 150-cycle Illumina NextSeq 550 flow cell. The published analysis was carried out like this. The immunoSEQ output contained only junctional sequences without quality scores, so filtering could not match that applied to full-length reads. Sequences were annotated with PyIR, a Python wrapper for IgBLAST v1.9, using IMGT germline references to assign V/J genes and CDR3. Reads were filtered out if the reads had weak V/J assignments (E-value above 1e-6), no CDR3, stop codons, out-of-frame junctions, or ambiguous translated residues. V3J clonotypes were defined as sequences sharing an identical inferred V gene, J gene, and CDR3 amino acid sequence. To compute the percentage overlap between repertoires, the number of shared unique clonotypes was divided by the size of the smaller repertoire. Three approaches were used to assess repertoire richness: RTK rarefaction, the Chao1 estimator, and Recon v2.1 estimates of unobserved clonotypes. Generation probabilities were computed with OLGA for all TCRbeta clonotypes obtained by the gDNA method from four donors. The immuneACCESS repertoire file appears here via TCRdb, limited to in-frame rearrangements. These files lack a portion of the clones; in checked studies, under half of the deficit traces to unresolved V genes, and the cause of the others is not known. The V and J calls and clone size are taken from that table; D and trimming were inferred from the DNA. Counted in this sample were a few million clones; approximately 93% of them appeared once. About 0.39% of the sample is held by the ten biggest clonotypes.

The data were taken from a study of shared clonotypes between healthy human individuals (dated by TCRdb to the early 2020s). In the study overall: The cohort included three men and a couple of women between 18 and 49 years of age. Per donor, three plates each were used for CD4 naive and CD4 memory, two for CD8 naive, and one for CD8 memory. The study deeply sequenced blood TCR repertoires of 5 or 6 healthy adults to estimate repertoire size and the extent of clonotype sharing between individuals. Different laboratories and diverse techniques were used to prepare libraries and sequence TCR repertoires, to increase sequencing depth and limit assay-specific biases. Per donor, leukapheresis produced somewhere between about 0.94 and 10 billion PBMCs.

The study at large found these results: Roughly 5.2% of naive CD4, 3.5% of naive CD8, 2.3% of memory CD4, and about 0.4% of memory CD8 clonotypes were shared across a few donors. Rarefaction of sorted-subset datasets indicated incomplete sequencing despite the large sequencing depth. Higher generation probabilities were observed for clonotypes shared by all four sorted-subset donors than for non-shared clonotypes. Based on pairwise subsampling, the degree of clonotype sharing among donors was expected to be affected by sequencing depth. The small number of donors limited the genetic and exposure-history diversity represented. Sampling was restricted to blood, and TCR repertoires in tissues likely differ from the TCR repertoires found in blood. Naive subsets generally had larger estimated clonotype richness than memory subsets.

The junction carries 21 bases between V and J, which are trimmed by 1 base and 11 bases respectively. From cysteine to phenylalanine, the CDR3 is 16 amino acids long. This entry keeps only the CDR3 DNA: 48 bases, framed from base 1. From a lookup of the germline V gene, CDR1 and CDR2 are MGHRA and YSYEKL. The sequencing sample was made of naive CD4+ T cells from PBMCs. The cell subset or site label here, explained by the study, means: CD45RA+ positively selected. The chain uses TRBV4-1 and TRBJ2-1; TRBD1 is a weak D gene call, 6 bases matching. The sequence was collected from a man between 18 and 29 years old in good health. Some clones in this sample may be carry-over from other donors' samples. The DNA is TGCGCCAGCAGCCAAGTCGGCCCTAGGCCCGGACAGAAGCAGTTCTTC. Translation gives CASSQVGPRPGQKQFF.